This TCR beta chain was captured by sequencing in a study of shared clonotypes between healthy human individuals. In the study overall: Donors had three CD4 naive, three CD4 memory, two CD8 naive and one CD8 memory plate apiece. Overall study results and limits: It was anticipated that sequencing depth would influence how many clonotypes donors shared. In contrast to clonotypes shared by all four donors, non-shared clonotypes had lower generation probabilities.

Profiled with immunoSEQ multiplex PCR; TCRdb holds only in-frame clones, not every one. The sample consists of under 650,000 clones, roughly 95% of them appearing once. Germline lookup yields CDR1 SGHAT and CDR2 FQNNGV. There are 17 residues in the CDR3. V lost 0 bases, J lost 3 bases, and 17 bases lay in between. This clone was detected once. What it binds is not known. What was sequenced was naive CD4+ T cells sorted from blood. Stated subset: CD45RA+ positively selected. This chain connects TRBV11-2 to TRBJ1-2; D call uncertain. The source of this sequence is a woman in her twenties or thirties in good health. Here the CDR3 DNA reads TGTGCCAGCAGCTTAGATCTTCTAGGTTTTGCGGACTATGGCTACACCTTC. Translation: CASSLDLLGFADYGYTF.